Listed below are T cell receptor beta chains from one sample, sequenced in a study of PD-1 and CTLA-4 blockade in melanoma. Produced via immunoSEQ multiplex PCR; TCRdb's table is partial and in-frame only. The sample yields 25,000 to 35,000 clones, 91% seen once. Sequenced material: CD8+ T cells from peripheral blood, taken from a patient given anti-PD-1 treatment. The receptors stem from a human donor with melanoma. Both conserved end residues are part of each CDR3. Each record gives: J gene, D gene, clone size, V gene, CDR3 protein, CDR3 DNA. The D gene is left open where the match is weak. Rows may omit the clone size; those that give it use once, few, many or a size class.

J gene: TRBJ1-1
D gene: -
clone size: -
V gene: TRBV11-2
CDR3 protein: CASSFDLSGTEAFF
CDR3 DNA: TGTGCCAGCAGCTTTGACCTATCCGGCACTGAAGCTTTCTTT

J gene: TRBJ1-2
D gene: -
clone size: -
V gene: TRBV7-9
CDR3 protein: CASSNSDGLRRGYTF
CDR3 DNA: TGTGCCAGCAGTAACAGTGACGGGCTAAGGAGGGGCTACACCTTC

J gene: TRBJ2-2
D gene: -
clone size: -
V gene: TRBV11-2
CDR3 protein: CASSLSKESPGTGELFF
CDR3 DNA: TGTGCCAGCAGCTTAAGCAAAGAGAGCCCAGGCACCGGGGAGCTGTTTTTT

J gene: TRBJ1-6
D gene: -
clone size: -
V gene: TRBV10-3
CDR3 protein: CAISEGEGPSSNSPLHF
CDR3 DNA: TGTGCCATCAGTGAGGGGGAGGGGCCCTCAAGTAATTCACCCCTCCACTTT

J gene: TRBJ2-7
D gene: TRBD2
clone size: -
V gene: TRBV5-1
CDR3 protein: CASSGGLAGGAAYEQYF
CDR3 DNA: TGCGCCAGCAGCGGGGGACTAGCGGGAGGTGCCGCCTACGAGCAGTACTTC

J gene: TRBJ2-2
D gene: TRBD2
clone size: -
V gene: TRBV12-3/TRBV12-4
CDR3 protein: CASSPGGTGELFF
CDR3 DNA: TGTGCCAGCAGTCCCGGGGGGACCGGGGAGCTGTTTTTT

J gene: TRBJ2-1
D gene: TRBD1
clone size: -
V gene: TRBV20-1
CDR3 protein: CSAGTGDRQFF
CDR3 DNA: TGCAGTGCGGGGACAGGGGACCGGCAGTTCTTC

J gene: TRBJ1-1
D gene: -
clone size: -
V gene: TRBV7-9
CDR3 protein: CASSLAGDSTEAFF
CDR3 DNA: TGTGCCAGCAGCTTAGCGGGGGATAGCACTGAAGCTTTCTTT

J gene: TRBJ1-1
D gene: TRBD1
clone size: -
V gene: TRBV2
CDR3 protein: CASRIPQGDTEAFF
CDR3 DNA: TGTGCCAGCAGAATCCCACAGGGGGACACTGAAGCTTTCTTT

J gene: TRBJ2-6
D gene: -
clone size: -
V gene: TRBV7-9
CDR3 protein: CAKKKSSGANVLTF
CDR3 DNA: TGTGCCAAGAAGAAGAGCTCTGGGGCCAACGTCCTGACTTTC

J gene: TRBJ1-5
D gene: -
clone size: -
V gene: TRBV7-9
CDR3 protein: CASSPLTGYSNQPQHF
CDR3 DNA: TGTGCCAGCAGCCCTTTGACAGGATATAGCAATCAGCCCCAGCATTTT

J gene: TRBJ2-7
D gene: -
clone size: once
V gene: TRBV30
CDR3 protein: CAWSSNEQYF
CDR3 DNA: TGTGCCTGGAGTTCAAACGAGCAGTACTTC

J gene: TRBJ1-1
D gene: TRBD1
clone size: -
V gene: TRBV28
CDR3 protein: CASSPISDRVENTEAFF
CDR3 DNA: TGTGCCAGCAGTCCTATATCGGACAGGGTTGAGAACACTGAAGCTTTCTTT

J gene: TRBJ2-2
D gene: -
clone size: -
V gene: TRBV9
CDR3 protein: CASSIRIGGHNGELFF
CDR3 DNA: TGTGCCAGCAGCATACGGATAGGCGGGCACAATGGGGAGCTGTTTTTT

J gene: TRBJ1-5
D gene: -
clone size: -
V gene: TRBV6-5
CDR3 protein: CASSYRQGGNQPQHF
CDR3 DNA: TGTGCCAGCAGTTACAGGCAGGGTGGCAATCAGCCCCAGCATTTT

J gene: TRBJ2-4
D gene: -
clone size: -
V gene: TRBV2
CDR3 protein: CASSEREAAAKNIQYF
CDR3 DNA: TGTGCCAGCAGTGAGAGGGAGGCCGCGGCCAAAAACATTCAGTACTTC

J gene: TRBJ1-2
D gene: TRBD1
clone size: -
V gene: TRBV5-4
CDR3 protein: CASSWGLTGGRDGYTF
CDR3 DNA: TGTGCCAGCAGCTGGGGCCTGACAGGGGGCAGAGATGGCTACACCTTC

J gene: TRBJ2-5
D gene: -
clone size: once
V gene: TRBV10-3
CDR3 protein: CAISEGIQIQETQYF
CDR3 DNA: TGTGCCATCAGTGAGGGAATACAGATCCAAGAGACCCAGTACTTC

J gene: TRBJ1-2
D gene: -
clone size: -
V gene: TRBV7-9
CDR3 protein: CASSLEGKYGYTF
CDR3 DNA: TGTGCCAGCAGCTTAGAGGGGAAATATGGCTACACCTTC

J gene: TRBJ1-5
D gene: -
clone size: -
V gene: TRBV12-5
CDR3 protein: CATSSAGNQPQHF
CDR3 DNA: TGTGCTACTTCTTCGGCGGGCAATCAGCCCCAGCATTTT

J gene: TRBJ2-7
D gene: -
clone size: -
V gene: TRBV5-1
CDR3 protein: CASSPTEAYEQYF
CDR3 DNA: TGCGCCAGCAGCCCGACCGAAGCCTACGAGCAGTACTTC

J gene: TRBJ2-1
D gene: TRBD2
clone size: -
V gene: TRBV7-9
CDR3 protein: CASSLGAGGDEQFF
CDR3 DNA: TGTGCCAGCAGCTTAGGAGCGGGAGGAGATGAGCAGTTCTTC

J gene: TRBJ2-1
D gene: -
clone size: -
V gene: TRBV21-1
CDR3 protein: CASSNFRTSVTNEQFF
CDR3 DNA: TGTGCCAGCAGCAATTTTAGGACTAGCGTCACCAATGAGCAGTTCTTC

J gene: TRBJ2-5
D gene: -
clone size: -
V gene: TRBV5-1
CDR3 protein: CASTGTAEETQYF
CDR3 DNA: TGCGCCAGCACAGGTACGGCTGAAGAGACCCAGTACTTC

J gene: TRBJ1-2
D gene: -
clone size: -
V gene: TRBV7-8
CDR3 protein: CASSSPGGVNGYTF
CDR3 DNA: TGTGCCAGCAGCTCCCCGGGGGGGGTAAATGGCTACACCTTC

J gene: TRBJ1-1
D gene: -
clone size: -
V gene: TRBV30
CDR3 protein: CAWSVAGATVNTEAFF
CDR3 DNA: TGTGCCTGGAGTGTGGCGGGGGCGACCGTGAACACTGAAGCTTTCTTT

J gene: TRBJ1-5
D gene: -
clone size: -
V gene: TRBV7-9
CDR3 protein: CASSLTENQPQHF
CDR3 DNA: TGTGCCAGCAGCTTAACAGAAAATCAGCCCCAGCATTTT

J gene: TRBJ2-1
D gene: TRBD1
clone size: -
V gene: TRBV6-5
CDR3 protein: CASTLTGVNEQFF
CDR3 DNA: TGTGCCAGCACCCTGACAGGGGTGAATGAGCAGTTCTTC

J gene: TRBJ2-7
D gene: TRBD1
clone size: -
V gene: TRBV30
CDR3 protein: CAWTGQGYSWEQYF
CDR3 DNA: TGTGCCTGGACTGGACAGGGGTACTCTTGGGAGCAGTACTTC

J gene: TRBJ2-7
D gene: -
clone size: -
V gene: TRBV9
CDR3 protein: CASSVGGGAYEQYF
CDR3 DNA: TGTGCCAGCAGCGTTGGTGGGGGCGCCTACGAGCAGTACTTC

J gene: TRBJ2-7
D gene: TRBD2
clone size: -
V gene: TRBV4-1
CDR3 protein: CASSPRVAGENYEQYF
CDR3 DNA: TGCGCCAGCAGCCCCCGGGTAGCGGGGGAAAACTACGAGCAGTACTTC

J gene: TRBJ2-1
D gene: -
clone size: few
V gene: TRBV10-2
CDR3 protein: CASSEPYNEQFF
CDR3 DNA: TGCGCCAGCAGTGAACCTTACAATGAGCAGTTCTTC

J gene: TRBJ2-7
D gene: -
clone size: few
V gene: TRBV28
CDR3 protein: CASNFPTGIDHEQYF
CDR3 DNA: TGTGCCAGCAACTTCCCTACTGGGATAGACCACGAGCAGTACTTC

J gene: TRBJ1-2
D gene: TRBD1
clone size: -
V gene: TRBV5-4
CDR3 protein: CASSARGRRDGYTF
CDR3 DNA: TGTGCCAGCAGCGCCAGGGGGCGAAGAGATGGCTACACCTTC

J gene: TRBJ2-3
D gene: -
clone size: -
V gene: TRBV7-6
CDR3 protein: CASSQDPLNADTQYF
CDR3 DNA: TGTGCCAGCAGCCAGGACCCCTTGAACGCAGATACGCAGTATTTT

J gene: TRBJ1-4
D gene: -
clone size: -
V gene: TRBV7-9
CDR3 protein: CASSSNLDVEKLFF
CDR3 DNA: TGTGCCAGCAGCTCGAACCTTGACGTGGAAAAACTGTTTTTT

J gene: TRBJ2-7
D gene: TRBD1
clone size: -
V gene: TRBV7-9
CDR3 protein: CASSFSTGISYEQYF
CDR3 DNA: TGTGCCAGCAGCTTTTCGACAGGGATAAGTTACGAGCAGTACTTC

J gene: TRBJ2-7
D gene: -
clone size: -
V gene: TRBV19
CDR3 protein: CASSNGYEQYF
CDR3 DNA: TGTGCCAGTAGTAACGGTTACGAGCAGTACTTC

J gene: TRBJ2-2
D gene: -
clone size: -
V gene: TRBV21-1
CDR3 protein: CASSKQIHGTGELFF
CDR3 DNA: TGTGCCAGCAGCAAACAGATTCACGGCACCGGGGAGCTGTTTTTT

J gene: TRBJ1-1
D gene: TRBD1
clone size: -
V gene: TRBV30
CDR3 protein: CAWSGGTVNTEAFF
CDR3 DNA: TGTGCCTGGAGTGGGGGGACAGTGAACACTGAAGCTTTCTTT

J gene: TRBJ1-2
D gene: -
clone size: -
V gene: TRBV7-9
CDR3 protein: CASSFTHRDYGYTF
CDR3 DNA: TGTGCCAGCAGCTTTACCCATAGGGACTATGGCTACACCTTC

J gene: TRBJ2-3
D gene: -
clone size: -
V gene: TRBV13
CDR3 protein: CASSLGDLTQYF
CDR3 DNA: TGTGCCAGCAGCTTAGGCGACTTAACGCAGTATTTT

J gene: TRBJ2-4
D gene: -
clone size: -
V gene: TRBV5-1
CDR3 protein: CASSLAGTKNIQYF
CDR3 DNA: TGCGCCAGCAGCTTGGCCGGGACCAAAAACATTCAGTACTTC

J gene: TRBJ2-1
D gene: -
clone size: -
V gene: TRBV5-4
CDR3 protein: CASSHRPAGEQFF
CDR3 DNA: TGTGCCAGCAGCCATCGGCCAGCCGGTGAGCAGTTCTTC

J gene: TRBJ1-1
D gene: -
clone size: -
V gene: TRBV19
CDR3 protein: CASSAYRESDTEAFF
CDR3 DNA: TGTGCCAGTAGTGCATACAGGGAGTCGGACACTGAAGCTTTCTTT

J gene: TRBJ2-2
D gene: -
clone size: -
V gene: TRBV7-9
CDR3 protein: CASSPEGLAAGGELFF
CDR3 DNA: TGTGCCAGCAGCCCCGAGGGCTTAGCGGCGGGCGGGGAGCTGTTTTTT

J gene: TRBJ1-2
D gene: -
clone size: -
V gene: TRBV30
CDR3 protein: CAWSVNLGGSDGYTF
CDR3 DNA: TGTGCCTGGAGTGTCAACCTGGGGGGATCGGATGGCTACACCTTC

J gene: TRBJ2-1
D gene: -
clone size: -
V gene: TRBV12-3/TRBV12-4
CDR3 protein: CASSLTEDEQFF
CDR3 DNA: TGTGCCAGCAGTTTAACGGAGGATGAGCAGTTCTTC

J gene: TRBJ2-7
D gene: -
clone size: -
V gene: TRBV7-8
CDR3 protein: CASSWSAELLYEQYF
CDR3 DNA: TGTGCCAGCAGCTGGAGCGCGGAACTCCTCTACGAGCAGTACTTC